This T cell receptor (beta chain) appears in the sequencing data of a study of T cell responses to AZD1222 COVID-19 vaccine (dated by TCRdb to the early 2020s). Study-level background: TCR sequencing was performed for 230 to 250 trial participants, of whom about 200 were given two doses of AZD1222 and around 25 were given two doses of MenACWY control vaccine. Trial participants were enrolled by age into 18-55, 56-69 and 70-plus year subgroups, with around 150, 28 and 57 TCR-sequenced participants respectively.

The label giving this sample's time point can be read as: about 28 days (+/-7) after the second vaccine dose. AZD1222 recipients with second doses at about 4 weeks or about 12 weeks were pooled, because spike-specific TCR depth and breadth did not differ between schedules. Samples from vaccinated people were obtained from the UK trials COV001 and COV002, which included a single-blind randomized controlled phase 2/3 trial of AZD1222 (ChAdOx1 nCoV-19) in healthy adults. Trial participant PBMC samples were collected at day 0 and day 28 after the second dose for TCRbeta chain sequencing. The CDR1 and CDR2 encoded by the germline V gene are SGDLS and YYNGEE. The CDR3 measures 15 amino acids from cysteine to phenylalanine. The kept DNA is CDR3 alone, 45 bases in frame from the first base. At the junction V is shortened by 2 bases and J by 0 bases, with 12 bases in between. Remarks on this clone: The clone's antigen remains unknown. No much larger clonotype is one base removed from it; base qualities were not supplied.

The paper's findings and limits, for the study overall: Only a handful of AZD1222 recipients were SARS-CoV-2 seropositive at baseline, limiting conclusions about previously exposed vaccinees. Participants were mostly white British and included more females than males, and it was suggested by the authors that clonal diversity may have been underestimated. Reportedly, close to half of the unique spike-specific TCRs recognized epitopes lying outside the regions that are mutated in the B.1.351 and B.1.1.7 variants. In the small 56-69-year group, the increase in depth fell short of significance, most likely because of low power. The vaccine-associated CD4 TCRs covered the entire spike protein, and the dominant responses fell in regions 160-218 and 743-854. Because no day 14 peak-response samples were available, repertoires were characterized only after the peak T cell response. A significant rise in spike-specific TCR breadth and depth was observed after two AZD1222 doses relative to day 0 and relative to MenACWY recipients.

The CDR3 regions of human TCRbeta chains were analyzed by immunosequencing. As for how the authors treated the data: TCRs in the repertoires were compared against a reference library of SARS-CoV-2-specific TCRs that had been generated with the MIRA antigen-specificity platform. Breadth was defined as the fraction of unique TCRs that were SARS-CoV-2-associated, and depth was defined as the fraction of total T cells that were SARS-CoV-2-associated. Each spike-specific TCR was assigned to its reactive spike region and to a CD4 or CD8 class using the MIRA data. Log10-transformed breadth and depth values were compared by one-way ANOVA with Sidak's multiple comparisons tests. Here the immuneACCESS table is served through TCRdb, limited to in-frame sequences with V and J called. Missing clones are a known gap in these copies; in checked studies unresolved V genes cover under half, and the rest lacks a known reason. V and J calls and clone size follow that table, whereas D and trimming were derived from the DNA. Across this sample there are roughly 120,000 clones, with about 89% seen only once. Approximately 7.1% of the sample rests with the top ten.

The clonotype comes from an adult who received the AZD1222 COVID-19 vaccine. The material sequenced was peripheral blood, taken 28 days after the second AZD1222 dose. The sequence is built from TRBV9 and TRBJ2-7; the D segment may tentatively be TRBD1 or TRBD2, each giving 5 matched bases. The CDR3 sequence is CASSVGDVLSYEQYF. In nucleotide form, the sequence is TGTGCCAGCAGCGTGGGGGACGTACTCTCCTACGAGCAGTACTTC.